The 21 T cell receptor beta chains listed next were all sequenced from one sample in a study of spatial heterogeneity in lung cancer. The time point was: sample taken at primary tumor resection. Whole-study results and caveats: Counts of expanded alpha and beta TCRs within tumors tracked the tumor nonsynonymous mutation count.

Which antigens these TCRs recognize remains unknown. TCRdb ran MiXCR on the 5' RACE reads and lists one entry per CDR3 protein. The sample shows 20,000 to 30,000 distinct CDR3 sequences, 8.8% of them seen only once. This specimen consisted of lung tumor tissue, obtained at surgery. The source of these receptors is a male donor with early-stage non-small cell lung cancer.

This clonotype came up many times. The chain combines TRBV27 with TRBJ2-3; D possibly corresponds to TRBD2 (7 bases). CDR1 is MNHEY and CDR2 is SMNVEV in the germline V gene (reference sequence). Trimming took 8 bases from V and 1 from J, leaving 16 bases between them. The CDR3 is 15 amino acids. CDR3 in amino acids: CASSPWGGGTDTQYF. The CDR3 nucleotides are TGTGCCAGCTCCCCTTGGGGGGGCGGCACAGATACGCAGTATTTT.

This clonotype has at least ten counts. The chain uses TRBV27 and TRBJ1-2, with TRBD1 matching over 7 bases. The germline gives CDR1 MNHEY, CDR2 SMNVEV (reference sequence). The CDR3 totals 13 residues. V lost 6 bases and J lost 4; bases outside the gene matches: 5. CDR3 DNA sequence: TGTGCCAGCAGCCCCCAGGGGGTCTATGGCTACACCTTC. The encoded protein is CASSPQGVYGYTF.

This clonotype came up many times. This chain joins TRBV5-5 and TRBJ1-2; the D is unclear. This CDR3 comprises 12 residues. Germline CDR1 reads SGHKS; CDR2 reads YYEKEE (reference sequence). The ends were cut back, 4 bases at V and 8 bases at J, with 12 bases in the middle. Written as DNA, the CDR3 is TGTGCCAGCAGCCCGGACGGACGCGGCTACACCTTC. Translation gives CASSPDGRGYTF.

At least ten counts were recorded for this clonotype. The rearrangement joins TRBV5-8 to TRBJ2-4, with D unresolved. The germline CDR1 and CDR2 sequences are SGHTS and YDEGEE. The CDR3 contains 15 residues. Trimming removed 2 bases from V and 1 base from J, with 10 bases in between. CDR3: CASSFMGRAKNIQYF. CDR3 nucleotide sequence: TGTGCCAGCAGCTTTATGGGCAGGGCCAAAAACATTCAGTACTTC.

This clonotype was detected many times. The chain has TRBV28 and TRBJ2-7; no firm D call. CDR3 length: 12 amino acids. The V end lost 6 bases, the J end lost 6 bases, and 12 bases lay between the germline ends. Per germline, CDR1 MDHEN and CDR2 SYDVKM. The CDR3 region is CASSTLALEQYF. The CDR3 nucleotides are TGTGCCAGCAGCACACTTGCTCTCGAGCAGTACTTC.

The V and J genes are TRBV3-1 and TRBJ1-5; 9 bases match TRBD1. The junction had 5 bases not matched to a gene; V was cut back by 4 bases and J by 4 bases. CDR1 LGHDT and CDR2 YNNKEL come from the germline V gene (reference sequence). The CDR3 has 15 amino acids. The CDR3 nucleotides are TGTGCCAGCAGCCTGGGGACAGGGCAAAATCAGCCCCAGCATTTT. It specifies CASSLGTGQNQPQHF. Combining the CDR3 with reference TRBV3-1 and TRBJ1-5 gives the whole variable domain DTAVSQTPKYLVTQMGNDKSIKCEQNLGHDTMYWYKQDSKKFLKIMFSYNNKELIINETVPNRFSPKSPDKAHLNLHINSLELGDSAVYFCASSLGTGQNQPQHFGDGTRLSIL.

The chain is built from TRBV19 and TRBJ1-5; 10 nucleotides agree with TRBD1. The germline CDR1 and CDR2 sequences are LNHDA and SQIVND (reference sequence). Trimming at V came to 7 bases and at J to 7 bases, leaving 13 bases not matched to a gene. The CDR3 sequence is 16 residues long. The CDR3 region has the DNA TGTGCCAGTATTAAATCGGGGACAGGGGATGTGCAGCCCCAGCATTTT. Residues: CASIKSGTGDVQPQHF.

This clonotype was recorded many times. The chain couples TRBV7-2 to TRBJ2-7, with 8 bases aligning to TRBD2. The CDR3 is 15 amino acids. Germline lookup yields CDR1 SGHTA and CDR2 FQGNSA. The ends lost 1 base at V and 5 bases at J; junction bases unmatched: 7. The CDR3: CASSLGSGGRNEQYF. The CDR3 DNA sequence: TGTGCCAGCAGCTTAGGAAGCGGGGGTAGAAACGAGCAGTACTTC.

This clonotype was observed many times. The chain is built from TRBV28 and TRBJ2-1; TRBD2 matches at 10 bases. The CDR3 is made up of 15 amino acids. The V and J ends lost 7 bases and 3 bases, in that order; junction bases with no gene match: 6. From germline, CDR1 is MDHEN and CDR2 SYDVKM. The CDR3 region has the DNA TGTGCCAGCACTCTAGCGGGGGCGAACTACAATGAGCAGTTCTTC. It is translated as CASTLAGANYNEQFF.

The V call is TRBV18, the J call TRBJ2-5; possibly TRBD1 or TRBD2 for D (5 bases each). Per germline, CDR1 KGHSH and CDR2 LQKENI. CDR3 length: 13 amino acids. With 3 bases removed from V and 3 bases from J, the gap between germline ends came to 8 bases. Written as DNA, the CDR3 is TGTGCCAGCTCACCGAGAGGGGAAGAGACCCAGTACTTC. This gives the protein CASSPRGEETQYF.

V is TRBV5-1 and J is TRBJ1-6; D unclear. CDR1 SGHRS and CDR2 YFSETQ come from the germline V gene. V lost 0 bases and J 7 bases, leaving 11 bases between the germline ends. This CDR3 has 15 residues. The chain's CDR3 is CASSLDNGSNSPLHF. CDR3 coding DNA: TGCGCCAGCAGCTTGGATAATGGCTCCAATTCACCCCTCCACTTT. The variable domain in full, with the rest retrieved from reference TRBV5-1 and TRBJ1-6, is KAGVTQTPRYLIKTRGQQVTLSCSPISGHRSVSWYQQTPGQGLQFLFEYFSETQRNKGNFPGRFSGRQFSNSRSEMNVSTLELGDSALYLCASSLDNGSNSPLHFGNGTRLTVT.

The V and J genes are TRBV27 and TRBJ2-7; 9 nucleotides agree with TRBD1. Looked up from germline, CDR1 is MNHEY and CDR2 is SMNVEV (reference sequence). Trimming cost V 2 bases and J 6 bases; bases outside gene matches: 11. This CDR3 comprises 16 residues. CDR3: CASSLVTGTGHGEQYF. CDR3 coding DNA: TGTGCCAGCAGTTTAGTCACCGGGACAGGGCACGGCGAGCAGTACTTC.

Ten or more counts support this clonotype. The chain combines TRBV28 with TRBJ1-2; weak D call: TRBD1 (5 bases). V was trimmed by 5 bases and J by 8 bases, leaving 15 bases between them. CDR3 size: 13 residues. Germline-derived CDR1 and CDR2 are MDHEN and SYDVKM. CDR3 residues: CASSILPGSGYTF. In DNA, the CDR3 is TGTGCCAGCAGTATCCTCCCAGGGAGCGGCTACACCTTC.

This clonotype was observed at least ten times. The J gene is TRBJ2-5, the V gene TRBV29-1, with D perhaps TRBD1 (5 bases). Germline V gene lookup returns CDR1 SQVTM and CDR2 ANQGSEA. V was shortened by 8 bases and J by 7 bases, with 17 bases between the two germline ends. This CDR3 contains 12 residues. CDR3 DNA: TGCAGCTGGACCCAGGGAAGATCGACCCAGTACTTC. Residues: CSWTQGRSTQYF.

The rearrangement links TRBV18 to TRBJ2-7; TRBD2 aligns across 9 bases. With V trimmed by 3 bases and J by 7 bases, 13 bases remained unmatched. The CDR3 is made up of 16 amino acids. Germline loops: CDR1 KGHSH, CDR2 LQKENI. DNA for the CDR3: TGTGCCAGCTCACCGAGTCTCGGGATAGCGGGAGATGAGCAGTACTTC. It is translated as CASSPSLGIAGDEQYF.

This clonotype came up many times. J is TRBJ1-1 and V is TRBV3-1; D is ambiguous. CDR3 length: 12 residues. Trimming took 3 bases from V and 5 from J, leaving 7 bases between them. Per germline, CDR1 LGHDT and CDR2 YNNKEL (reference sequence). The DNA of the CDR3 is TGTGCCAGCAGCCAGTGGGGTACTGAAGCTTTCTTT. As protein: CASSQWGTEAFF.

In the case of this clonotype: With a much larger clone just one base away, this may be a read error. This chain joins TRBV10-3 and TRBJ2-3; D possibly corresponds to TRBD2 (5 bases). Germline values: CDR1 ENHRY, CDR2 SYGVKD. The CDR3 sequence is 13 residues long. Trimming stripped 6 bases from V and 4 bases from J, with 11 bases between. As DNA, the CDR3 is TGTGCCATCAGACCCGTGGGAGCAGATACGCAGTATTTT. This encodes CAIRPVGADTQYF.

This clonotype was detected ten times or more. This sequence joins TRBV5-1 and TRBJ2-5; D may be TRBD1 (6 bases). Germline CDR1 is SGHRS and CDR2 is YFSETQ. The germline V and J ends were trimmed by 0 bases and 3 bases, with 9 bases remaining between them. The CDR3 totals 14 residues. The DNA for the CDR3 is TGCGCCAGCAGCTTGGGTTACAGGGAAGAGACCCAGTACTTC. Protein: CASSLGYREETQYF.

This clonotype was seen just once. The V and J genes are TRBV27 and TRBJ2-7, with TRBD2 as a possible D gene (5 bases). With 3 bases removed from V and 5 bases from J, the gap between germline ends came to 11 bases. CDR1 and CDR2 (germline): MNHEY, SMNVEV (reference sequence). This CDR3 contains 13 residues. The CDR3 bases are TGTGCCAGCAGTTTTGGGAGTAGGGACGAGCAGTACTTC. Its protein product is CASSFGSRDEQYF.

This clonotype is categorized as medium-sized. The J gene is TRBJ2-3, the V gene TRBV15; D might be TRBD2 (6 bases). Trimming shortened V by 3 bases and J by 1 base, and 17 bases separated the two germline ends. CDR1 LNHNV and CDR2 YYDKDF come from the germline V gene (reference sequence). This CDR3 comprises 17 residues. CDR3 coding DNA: TGTGCCACCAGCAGGGGAAGAGGGCGGGACCGCACAGATACGCAGTATTTT. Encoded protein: CATSRGRGRDRTDTQYF.

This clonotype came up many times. CDR3 region: CASKSGPYNEQFF. The CDR3 DNA reads TGTGCCAGCAAGAGCGGGCCTTACAATGAGCAGTTCTTC. This chain connects TRBV7-3 to TRBJ2-1, with a weak D call TRBD2 (6 bases). The CDR3 is 13 amino acids. V dropped 7 bases and J dropped 4 bases, with 11 bases sitting between them. Germline assignment: CDR1 SGHTA and CDR2 FQGTGA.